Sequencing of this T cell receptor beta chain was carried out in a study of shared clonotypes between healthy human individuals. Across the study: Used for every donor were three CD4 naive, three CD4 memory, two CD8 naive and one CD8 memory plate.

For this clone: What it recognizes is unknown.

CDR3 length: 17 residues. The V gene's germline CDR1 is SEHNR and CDR2 FQNEAQ (reference sequence). V trimming: 1 base; J trimming: 5 bases; junction bases outside the gene matches: 12. Regarding the study as a whole: Generally, naive subsets came out with larger estimated richness than memory subsets.

Repertoires were generated with immunoSEQ multiplex PCR, while TCRdb's copy carries only in-frame clones and drops some. The table has 2 million to 3 million clones, over 85% seen once. The chain uses TRBV7-9 and TRBJ2-3, with 7 positions matching TRBD2. Sequenced: naive CD4+ T cells from PBMCs. Subset in this sample: CD45RA+ positively selected. The sequence derives from a man aged 18 to 29 in good health. Some clones in this sample may be carry-over from other donors' samples. The CDR3 spells CASSLVNAGEFVDTQYF. CDR3 sequence (DNA): TGTGCCAGCAGCTTAGTTAATGCGGGAGAGTTTGTAGATACGCAGTATTTT.